The present T cell receptor beta chain was sequenced within a study of cytomegalovirus exposure and HLA in healthy donors. The PCR employed 60 Vbeta primers together with 13 Jbeta primers. Profiled with immunoSEQ multiplex PCR; TCRdb holds only in-frame clones, not every one. The table includes 150,000 to 200,000 clones, around four fifths detected once. Study results and caveats: Sequencing artifact likely explains a cluster of highly shared sequence variants.

Looked up from germline, CDR1 is SGHTA and CDR2 is FQGTGA. The CDR3 consists of 16 residues. V shed 0 bases and J 5 bases; nucleotides not matched to a gene: 6. In regard to this clone: Its matching antigen is unknown.

The chain is built from TRBV7-3 and TRBJ2-1; 8 bases align to TRBD2. The receptor's source is a woman in her 30s in good health and CMV-seronegative. Sequencing used PBMCs. CDR3 sequence: CASSLTGRGGNNEQFF. The CDR3 DNA is TGTGCCAGCAGCTTAACGGGGCGCGGGGGGAACAATGAGCAGTTCTTC.